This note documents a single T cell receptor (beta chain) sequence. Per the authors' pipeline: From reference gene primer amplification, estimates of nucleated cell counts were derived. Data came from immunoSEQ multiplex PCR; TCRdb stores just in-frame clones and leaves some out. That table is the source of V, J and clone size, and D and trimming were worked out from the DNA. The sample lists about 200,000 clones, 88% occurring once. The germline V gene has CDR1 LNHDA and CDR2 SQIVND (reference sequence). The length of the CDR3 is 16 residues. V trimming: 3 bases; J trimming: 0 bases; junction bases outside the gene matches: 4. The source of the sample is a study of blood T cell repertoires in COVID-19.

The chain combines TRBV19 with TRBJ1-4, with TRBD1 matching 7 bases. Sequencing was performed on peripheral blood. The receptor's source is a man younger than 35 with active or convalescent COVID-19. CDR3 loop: CASSIGTAATNEKLFF. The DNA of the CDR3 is TGTGCCAGTAGTATTGGGACAGCTGCAACTAATGAAAAACTGTTTTTT.